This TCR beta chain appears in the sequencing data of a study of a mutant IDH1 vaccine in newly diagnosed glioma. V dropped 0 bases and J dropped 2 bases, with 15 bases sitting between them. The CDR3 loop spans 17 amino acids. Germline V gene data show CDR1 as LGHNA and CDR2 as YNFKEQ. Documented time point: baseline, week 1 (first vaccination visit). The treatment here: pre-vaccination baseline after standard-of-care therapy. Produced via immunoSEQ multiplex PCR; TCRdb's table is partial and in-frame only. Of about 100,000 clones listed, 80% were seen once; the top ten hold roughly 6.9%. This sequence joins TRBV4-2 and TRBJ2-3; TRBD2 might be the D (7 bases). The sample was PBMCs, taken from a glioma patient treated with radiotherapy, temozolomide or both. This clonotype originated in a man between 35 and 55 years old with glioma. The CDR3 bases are TGTGCCAGCAGCCAAGACGAGGGGGGGTGGACCACAGATACGCAGTATTTT. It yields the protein CASSQDEGGWTTDTQYF.